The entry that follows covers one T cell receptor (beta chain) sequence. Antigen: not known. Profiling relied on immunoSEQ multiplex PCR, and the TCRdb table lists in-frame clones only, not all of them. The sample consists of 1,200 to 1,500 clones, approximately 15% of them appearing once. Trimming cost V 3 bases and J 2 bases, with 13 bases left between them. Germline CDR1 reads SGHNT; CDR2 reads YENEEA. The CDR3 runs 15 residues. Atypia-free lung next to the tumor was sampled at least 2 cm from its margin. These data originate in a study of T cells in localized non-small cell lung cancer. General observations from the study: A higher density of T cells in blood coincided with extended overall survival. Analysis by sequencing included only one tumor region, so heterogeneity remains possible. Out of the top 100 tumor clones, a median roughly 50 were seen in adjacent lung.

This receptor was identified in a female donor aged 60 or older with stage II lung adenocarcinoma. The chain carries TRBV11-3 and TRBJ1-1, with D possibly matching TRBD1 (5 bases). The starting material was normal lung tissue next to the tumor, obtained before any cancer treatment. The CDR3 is CASSLIGVDNTEAFF. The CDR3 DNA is TGTGCCAGCAGCTTGATAGGGGTCGATAACACTGAAGCTTTCTTT. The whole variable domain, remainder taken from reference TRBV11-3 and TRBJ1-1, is EAGVVQSPRYKIIEKKQPVAFWCNPISGHNTLYWYLQNLGQGPELLIRYENEEAVDDSQLPKDRFSAERLKGVDSTLKIQPAELGDSAVYLCASSLIGVDNTEAFFGQGTRLTVV.